This T cell receptor beta chain stems from a study of blood T cell repertoires in COVID-19. This CDR3 has 15 amino acids. Per germline, CDR1 SGHNT and CDR2 YYREEE (reference sequence). Trimming cost V 0 bases and J 9 bases; bases outside gene matches: 7. Sequencing was performed with immunoSEQ multiplex PCR; in TCRdb, only in-frame clones are kept and a portion is missing. The table has hundreds of thousands of clones, 70% to 90% seen once. Sequenced material: PBMCs or T cells enriched from blood (not recorded which). The V call is TRBV5-4, the J call TRBJ2-5; 11 nucleotides line up with TRBD2. The origin of this receptor is a man younger than 40 who had recovered from COVID-19. This CDR3 reads CASSLEGSGGAAQYF. In nucleotides, the CDR3 is TGTGCCAGCAGCTTGGAGGGTAGCGGGGGGGCGGCCCAGTACTTC.